This T cell receptor (beta chain) was obtained from a study of blood T cell repertoires in COVID-19. Study background: Samples taken during acute and convalescent COVID-19 were collected in the United States, Italy and Spain. T cells, B-cell-depleted T cells, or PBMCs provided the cDNA or gDNA that served as material.

Everyone who took part was 18 to 89 years old, and they came from about two dozen US areas. Donors in Cohort 3 counted as recovered after two negative PCRs, clearance, or symptom resolution. Generated by immunoSEQ multiplex PCR, the TCRdb table keeps only in-frame clones and is missing some. Found here are 200,000 to 250,000 clones, roughly four fifths of them singletons; the top ten hold roughly 3.5%. Germline-derived CDR1 and CDR2 are MNHNY and SVGAGI (reference sequence). There are 12 residues in the CDR3. V lost 6 bases and J 2 bases, leaving 5 bases between the germline ends. Sequenced input: PBMCs or T cells enriched from blood (not recorded which). This rearrangement joins TRBV6-6 to TRBJ1-3; no reliable D call. The origin of this receptor is a woman aged 55 to 70 who had recovered from COVID-19. The CDR3 reads CASSQTGNTIYF. CDR3 coding DNA: TGTGCCAGCAGCCAGACTGGAAACACCATATATTTT.